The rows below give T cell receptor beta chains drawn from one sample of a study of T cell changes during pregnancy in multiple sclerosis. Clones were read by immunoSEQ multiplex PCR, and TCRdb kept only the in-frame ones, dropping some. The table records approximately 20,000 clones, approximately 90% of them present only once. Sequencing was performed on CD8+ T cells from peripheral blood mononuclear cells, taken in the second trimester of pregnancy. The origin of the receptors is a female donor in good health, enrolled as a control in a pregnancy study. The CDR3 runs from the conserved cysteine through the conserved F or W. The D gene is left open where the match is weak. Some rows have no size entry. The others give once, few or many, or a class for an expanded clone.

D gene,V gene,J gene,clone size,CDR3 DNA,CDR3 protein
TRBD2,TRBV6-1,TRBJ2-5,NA,TGTGCCAGCAGTGAATTGGGGGGGGAGCAAGAGACCCAGTACTTC,CASSELGGEQETQYF
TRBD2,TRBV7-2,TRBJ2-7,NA,TGTGCCAGCAGCTTAGAAGAGGGAGGGCCCTACGAGCAGTACTTC,CASSLEEGGPYEQYF
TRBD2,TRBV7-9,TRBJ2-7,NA,TGTGCCAGCAGCTTAACTAGCGGGAGGGTAGGGGAGCAGTACTTC,CASSLTSGRVGEQYF
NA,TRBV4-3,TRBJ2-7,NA,TGCGCCAGCAGCCAAAGTTGGGGCGGATCCTACGAGCAGTACTTC,CASSQSWGGSYEQYF
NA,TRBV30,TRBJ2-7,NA,TGTGCCTGGAGTGCTGGTCGGAGTAGCGAGCAGTACTTC,CAWSAGRSSEQYF
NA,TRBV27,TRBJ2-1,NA,TGTGCCAGCAGTTTTACTAGCTCCTACAATGAGCAGTTCTTC,CASSFTSSYNEQFF
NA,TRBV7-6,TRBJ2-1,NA,TGTGCCAGCAGCTTGGGCGGGCCCATGAACAATGAGCAGTTCTTC,CASSLGGPMNNEQFF
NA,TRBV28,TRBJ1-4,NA,TGTGCCAGCAGAACTACAGGATTCGAAAAACTGTTTTTT,CASRTTGFEKLFF
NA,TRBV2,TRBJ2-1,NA,TGTGCCAGCAGTGAACAACTCGAATACAATGAGCAGTTCTTC,CASSEQLEYNEQFF
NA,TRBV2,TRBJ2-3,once,TGTGCCAGCAGTGAAGCAGGGGGACTAACCATTAGCACAGATACGCAGTATTTT,CASSEAGGLTISTDTQYF
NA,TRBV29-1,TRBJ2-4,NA,TGCAGCGTTGTTGGACAGCGAAACATTCAGTACTTC,CSVVGQRNIQYF
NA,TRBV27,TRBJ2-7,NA,TGTGCCAGCAGTTTCACCTACGAGCAGTACTTC,CASSFTYEQYF
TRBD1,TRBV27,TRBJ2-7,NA,TGTGCCAGCAGTTTTCTGGGGCAGGGGGCCTACGAGCAGTACTTC,CASSFLGQGAYEQYF
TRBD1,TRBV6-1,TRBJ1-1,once,TGTGCCAGCCCAAACAGACAGGGCCCGAACACTGAAGCTTTCTTT,CASPNRQGPNTEAFF
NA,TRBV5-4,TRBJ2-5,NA,TGTGCCAGCAGCTTAGGACTACTTGATTCCCAAGAGACCCAGTACTTC,CASSLGLLDSQETQYF
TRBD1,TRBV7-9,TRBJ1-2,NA,TGTGCCAGCAGCTTCAGACAGGGGGCCGCGAACTATGGCTACACCTTC,CASSFRQGAANYGYTF